This T cell receptor beta chain derives from a study of T cells in Graves' hyperthyroidism and ophthalmopathy. On the study more broadly: Peripheral blood draws took place at initial diagnosis, ahead of any treatment.

This clonotype was seen at least ten times. Sample collection date corresponds to first hyperthyroidism diagnosis, prior to any ophthalmopathy symptoms. This sample holds PBMCs from 10 ml fresh peripheral blood. Amplification of TCR beta CDR3 regions was performed using RNA transcripts as template. Carried out on the TCR CDR3, a first-round RT-PCR used the HTBI primer set. One entry per CDR3 protein results from TCRdb running MiXCR on the multiplex PCR reads. Altogether 300,000 to 450,000 distinct CDR3 sequences are present, more than 15% being singletons, with the ten largest covering roughly a quarter. This clonotype originated in a young woman with Graves' hyperthyroidism that later progressed to Graves' ophthalmopathy. Sequencing input: blood.

The CDR3 nucleotides read TGCAGCGTTGAAGATCGTGGGTACGGGACAGGGGGTAGGGAGCAGTACTTC. Translating it yields CSVEDRGYGTGGREQYF. This chain links TRBV29-1 with TRBJ2-7, with TRBD1 matching 11 bases. Germline V CDR1 and CDR2: SQVTM, ANQGSEA. V lost 0 bases, J lost 7 bases, and 14 bases stayed unmatched. The CDR3 length is 17 residues.